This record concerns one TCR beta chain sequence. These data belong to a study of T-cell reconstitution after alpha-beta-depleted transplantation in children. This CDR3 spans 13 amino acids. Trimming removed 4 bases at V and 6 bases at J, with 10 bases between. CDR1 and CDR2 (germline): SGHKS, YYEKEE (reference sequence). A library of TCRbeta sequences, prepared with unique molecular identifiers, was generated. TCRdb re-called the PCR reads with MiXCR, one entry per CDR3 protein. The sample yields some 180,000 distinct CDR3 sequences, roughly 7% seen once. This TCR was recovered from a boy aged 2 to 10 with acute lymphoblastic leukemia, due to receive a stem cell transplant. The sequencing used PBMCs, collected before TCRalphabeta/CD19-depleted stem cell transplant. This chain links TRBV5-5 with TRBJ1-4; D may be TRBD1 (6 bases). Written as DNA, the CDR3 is TGTGCCAGCAGCGGGGGGGCAGATGAAAAACTGTTTTTT. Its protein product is CASSGGADEKLFF.